A selection of T cell receptor beta chains follows, all from one sample in a study of blood T cell repertoires in COVID-19. Profiling relied on immunoSEQ multiplex PCR, and the TCRdb table lists in-frame clones only, not all of them. The sample holds roughly 120,000 clones, around 83% seen once. The specimen sequenced was peripheral blood. These receptors were taken from a man aged 40-55 years with acute or convalescent COVID-19. Both conserved end residues are part of each CDR3. Each record gives: V gene, J gene, clone size, D gene, CDR3 protein, CDR3 DNA. The D gene is left open where the match is weak. The listing skips clone size in some rows; elsewhere it reads once, few, many or a size class.

>TRBV10-3|TRBJ1-3|-|-
CATDAGSGNTIYF
TGTGCCACAGACGCGGGTAGTGGAAACACCATATATTTT
>TRBV5-1|TRBJ1-1|-|-
CASSLVLSSETEAFF
TGCGCCAGCAGCTTGGTTTTATCGTCGGAGACTGAAGCTTTCTTT
>TRBV6-5|TRBJ1-6|-|TRBD1
CASRAGTAHNSPLHF
TGTGCCAGCAGGGCCGGGACAGCTCATAATTCACCCCTCCACTTT
>TRBV3-1/TRBV3-2|TRBJ2-5|-|TRBD2
CASSQGGGQETQYF
TGTGCCAGCAGCCAAGGGGGGGGACAAGAGACCCAGTACTTC
>TRBV12-3/TRBV12-4|TRBJ2-7|-|TRBD1
CASSLTGDEQYF
TGTGCCAGCAGTTTAACAGGGGACGAGCAGTACTTC
>TRBV5-4|TRBJ2-3|-|TRBD2
CASSPQGGRRADTQYF
TGTGCCAGCAGCCCCCAAGGCGGGAGGCGGGCAGATACGCAGTATTTT
>TRBV24-1|TRBJ2-5|once|TRBD1
CATSDPGQGRLETQYF
TGTGCCACCAGTGACCCGGGACAGGGTAGGCTAGAGACCCAGTACTTC
>TRBV19|TRBJ1-5|-|-
CASSIDRGSNQPQHF
TGTGCCAGTAGTATAGATCGGGGGAGCAATCAGCCCCAGCATTTT
>TRBV15|TRBJ2-7|-|TRBD1
CATSRDMDRSSYEQYF
TGTGCCACCAGCAGAGATATGGACAGGAGCTCCTACGAGCAGTACTTC
>TRBV11-2|TRBJ2-3|-|-
CASSGLVESSTDTQYF
TGTGCCAGCAGCGGACTTGTGGAGTCTAGCACAGATACGCAGTATTTT
>TRBV28|TRBJ1-1|-|-
CASSATVPLEAFF
TGTGCCAGCAGTGCGACAGTTCCCCTTGAAGCTTTCTTT
>TRBV28|TRBJ1-2|-|TRBD1
CASRTGATRGYGYTF
TGTGCCAGCAGAACAGGGGCCACCCGGGGGTATGGCTACACCTTC
>TRBV7-3|TRBJ2-3|-|TRBD2
CASSNGLAGDTDTQYF
TGTGCCAGCAGCAACGGACTAGCGGGGGACACAGATACGCAGTATTTT
>TRBV27|TRBJ2-7|-|TRBD2
CASRRLASYEQYF
TGTGCCAGCAGGAGACTAGCCTCCTACGAGCAGTACTTC
>TRBV27|TRBJ2-2|-|-
CASSGGTNTGELFF
TGTGCCAGCAGTGGCGGGACGAACACCGGGGAGCTGTTTTTT
>TRBV27|TRBJ1-5|-|-
CASSLSWGGGQPQHF
TGTGCCAGCAGTTTATCGTGGGGAGGAGGACAGCCCCAGCATTTT
>TRBV18|TRBJ2-3|-|TRBD2
CASSPLAGVIDTQYF
TGTGCCAGCTCACCTTTAGCGGGAGTCATAGATACGCAGTATTTT
>TRBV6-2/TRBV6-3|TRBJ1-2|-|-
CASSLPPEAYGYTF
TGTGCCAGCAGTTTACCCCCTGAAGCTTATGGCTACACCTTC
>TRBV24-1|TRBJ1-3|-|TRBD1
CATSDAQQGEKLGNTIYF
TGTGCCACCAGTGACGCCCAACAGGGGGAAAAGTTGGGAAACACCATATATTTT
>TRBV6-5|TRBJ2-6|-|-
CASSKSGANVLTF
TGTGCCAGCAGCAAATCTGGGGCCAACGTCCTGACTTTC
>TRBV6-6|TRBJ2-5|-|TRBD2
CASSRPGTSGIQETQYF
TGTGCCAGCAGTCGACCCGGGACTAGCGGAATTCAAGAGACCCAGTACTTC
>TRBV6-6|TRBJ2-7|-|TRBD1
CASSTGGHLAYEQYF
TGTGCCAGCAGTACAGGGGGTCACCTCGCCTACGAGCAGTACTTC
>TRBV11-2|TRBJ2-7|-|TRBD2
CASSFDGTRFPQYF
TGTGCCAGCAGCTTTGACGGGACTAGGTTCCCTCAGTACTTC
>TRBV28|TRBJ2-7|-|-
CASSLLSYEQYF
TGTGCCAGCAGTTTATTGAGCTACGAGCAGTACTTC
>TRBV19|TRBJ1-2|few|-
CASSIRQGYGYTF
TGTGCCAGTAGTATTCGGCAGGGATATGGCTACACCTTC
>TRBV29-1|TRBJ2-5|-|TRBD2
CSVERRERQETQYF
TGCAGCGTTGAAAGGCGGGAGAGGCAAGAGACCCAGTACTTC
>TRBV5-1|TRBJ1-4|-|TRBD1
CASRLHSGTEEKLFF
TGCGCCAGCAGGCTGCATTCCGGGACAGAAGAAAAACTGTTTTTT
>TRBV28|TRBJ1-3|-|-
CASSLMRAIYF
TGTGCCAGCAGTTTGATGCGGGCCATATATTTT
>TRBV28|TRBJ1-1|-|-
CASSLPLAGTEAFF
TGTGCCAGCAGTTTACCCCTGGCAGGGACTGAAGCTTTCTTT
>TRBV18|TRBJ2-7|-|-
CASSRGLSDEQYF
TGTGCCAGCTCACGGGGACTCTCGGACGAGCAGTACTTC
>TRBV12-3/TRBV12-4|TRBJ2-7|-|-
CASRQQSYEQYF
TGTGCCAGCAGACAACAGTCCTACGAGCAGTACTTC
>TRBV11-2|TRBJ2-1|-|TRBD1
CASSLDPGGYEQFF
TGTGCCAGCAGCTTAGACCCAGGGGGTTATGAGCAGTTCTTC
>TRBV2|TRBJ2-3|once|-
CASSATLRTDTQYF
TGTGCCAGCAGTGCGACACTCCGGACAGATACGCAGTATTTT
>TRBV24-1|TRBJ2-1|-|-
CASSPSSYNEQFF
TGTGCCAGCTCCCCCAGCTCCTACAATGAGCAGTTCTTC
>TRBV5-1|TRBJ2-2|-|TRBD2
CASSRWWASGTNTGELFF
TGCGCCAGCAGCCGTTGGTGGGCTAGCGGGACGAACACCGGGGAGCTGTTTTTT
>TRBV7-3|TRBJ2-1|once|TRBD2
CASSRTGTSGNEQFF
TGTGCCAGCAGCAGGACAGGGACTAGCGGAAATGAGCAGTTCTTC
>TRBV29-1|TRBJ2-5|-|-
CSVDRGGKTQYF
TGCAGCGTTGACCGGGGCGGGAAGACCCAGTACTTC
>TRBV6-1|TRBJ1-4|-|TRBD1
CASSEALWTGEKLFF
TGTGCCAGCAGTGAAGCGCTTTGGACAGGGGAAAAACTGTTTTTT
>TRBV11-3|TRBJ1-2|-|TRBD1
CASTTRQGSSRYGYTF
TGTGCCAGCACCACTCGACAGGGAAGTTCAAGGTATGGCTACACCTTC
>TRBV11-2|TRBJ1-6|-|TRBD1
CASSLGYQGARSYNSPLHF
TGTGCCAGCAGCTTAGGGTATCAGGGGGCTCGCTCCTATAATTCACCCCTCCACTTT
>TRBV23-1|TRBJ1-2|-|-
CASTAESQGHYGYTF
TGCGCCAGCACTGCCGAGAGCCAGGGGCATTATGGCTACACCTTC
>TRBV3-1/TRBV3-2|TRBJ1-5|few|-
CASSQDWQGQPQHF
TGTGCCAGCAGCCAAGATTGGCAGGGACAGCCCCAGCATTTT
>TRBV6-5|TRBJ1-5|few|TRBD1
CASRGDSSNQPQHF
TGTGCCAGCAGGGGGGACAGTAGCAATCAGCCCCAGCATTTT
>TRBV25-1|TRBJ2-5|few|TRBD1
CASSIGQGAETQYF
TGTGCCAGCAGTATTGGACAGGGGGCGGAGACCCAGTACTTC
>TRBV5-1|TRBJ1-4|once|-
CASSLDREGKLFF
TGCGCCAGCAGCTTGGACAGGGAAGGAAAACTGTTTTTT
>TRBV20-1|TRBJ2-5|-|-
CSASRDYQETQYF
TGCAGTGCTAGTCGGGACTACCAAGAGACCCAGTACTTC
>TRBV9|TRBJ2-1|-|-
CASSVDQGYEQFF
TGTGCCAGCAGCGTAGACCAGGGCTATGAGCAGTTCTTC
>TRBV2|TRBJ2-3|-|-
CASSRGPSTDTQYF
TGTGCCAGCTCGCGGGGGCCCAGCACAGATACGCAGTATTTT
>TRBV4-1|TRBJ2-7|-|-
CASSQEDSRYVPSYEQYF
TGCGCCAGCAGCCAAGAGGACTCTCGCTACGTCCCTTCCTACGAGCAGTACTTC
>TRBV9|TRBJ2-1|-|-
CASSPTKGPLNEQFF
TGTGCCAGCAGCCCGACAAAGGGGCCGCTCAATGAGCAGTTCTTC
>TRBV29-1|TRBJ2-2|few|-
CSVETRTDGELFF
TGCAGCGTTGAGACGAGAACAGACGGGGAGCTGTTTTTT
>TRBV18|TRBJ1-3|-|-
CASSPGPENTIYF
TGTGCCAGCTCACCGGGCCCTGAAAACACCATATATTTT
>TRBV6-2/TRBV6-3|TRBJ2-3|-|-
CASSKLDTQYF
TGTGCCAGCAGTAAACTCGATACGCAGTATTTT
>TRBV19|TRBJ1-3|-|-
CASEDTRQVNTIYF
TGTGCCAGTGAGGACACCCGCCAAGTAAACACCATATATTTT
>TRBV25-1|TRBJ1-1|-|TRBD1
CASSDSWTGRTEAFF
TGTGCCAGCAGTGACTCCTGGACAGGGAGGACTGAAGCTTTCTTT
>TRBV2|TRBJ1-2|once|-
CASSGQLNYGYTF
TGTGCCAGCAGTGGACAACTTAACTATGGCTACACCTTC
>TRBV15|TRBJ1-1|-|-
CATSRHGGHTNTEAFF
TGTGCCACCAGCAGACATGGGGGACACACAAACACTGAAGCTTTCTTT